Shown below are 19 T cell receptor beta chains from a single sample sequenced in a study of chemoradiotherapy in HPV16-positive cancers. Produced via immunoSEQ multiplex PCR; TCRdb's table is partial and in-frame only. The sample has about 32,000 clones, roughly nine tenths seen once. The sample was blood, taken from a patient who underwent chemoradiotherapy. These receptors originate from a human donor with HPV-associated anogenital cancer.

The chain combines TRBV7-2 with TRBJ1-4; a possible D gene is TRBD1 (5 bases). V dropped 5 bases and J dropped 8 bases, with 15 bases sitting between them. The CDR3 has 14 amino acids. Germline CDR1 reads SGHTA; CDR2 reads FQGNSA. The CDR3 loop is CASSPRPGGEKLFF. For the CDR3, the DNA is TGTGCCAGCAGCCCCCGGCCGGGGGGAGAAAAACTGTTTTTT.

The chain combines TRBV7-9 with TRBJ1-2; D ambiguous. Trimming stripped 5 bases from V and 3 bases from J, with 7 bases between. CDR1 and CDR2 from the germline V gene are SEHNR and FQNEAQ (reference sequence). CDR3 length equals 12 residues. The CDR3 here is CASSRTDYGYTF. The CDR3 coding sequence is TGTGCCAGCAGCCGGACCGACTATGGCTACACCTTC.

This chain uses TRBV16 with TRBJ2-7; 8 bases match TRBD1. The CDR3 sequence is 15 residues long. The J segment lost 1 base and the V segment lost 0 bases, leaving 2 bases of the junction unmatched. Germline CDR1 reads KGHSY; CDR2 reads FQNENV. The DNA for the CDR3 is TGTGCCAGCAGCCAATCCTGGACAGGGTCCTACGAGCAGTACTTC. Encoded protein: CASSQSWTGSYEQYF.

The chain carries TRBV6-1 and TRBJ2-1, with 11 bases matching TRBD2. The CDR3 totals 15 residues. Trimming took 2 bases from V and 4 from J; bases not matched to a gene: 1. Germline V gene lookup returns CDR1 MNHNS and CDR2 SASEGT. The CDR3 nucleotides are TGTGCCAGCAGTGAACTAGCGGGGGGTTACAATGAGCAGTTCTTC. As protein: CASSELAGGYNEQFF.

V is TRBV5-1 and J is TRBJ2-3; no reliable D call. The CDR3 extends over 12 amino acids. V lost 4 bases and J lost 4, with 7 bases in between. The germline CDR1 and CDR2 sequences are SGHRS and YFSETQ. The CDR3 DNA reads TGCGCCAGCAGCATTTCAGCAGATACGCAGTATTTT. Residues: CASSISADTQYF.

CDR3 sequence: CASSSTVEQYF. The CDR3 DNA sequence: TGTGCCAGCAGCTCGACCGTCGAGCAGTACTTC. This chain uses TRBV11-3 with TRBJ2-7; no clear D. The CDR3 runs 11 residues. Trimming left V 4 bases short and J 6 bases short, with 7 bases between. Germline lookup yields CDR1 SGHNT and CDR2 YENEEA.

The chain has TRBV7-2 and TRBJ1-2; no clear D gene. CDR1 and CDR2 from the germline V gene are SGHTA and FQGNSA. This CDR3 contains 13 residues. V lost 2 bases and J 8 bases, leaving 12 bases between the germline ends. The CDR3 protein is CASSLSPQRGYTF. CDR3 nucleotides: TGTGCCAGCAGCTTAAGCCCCCAACGGGGCTACACCTTC.

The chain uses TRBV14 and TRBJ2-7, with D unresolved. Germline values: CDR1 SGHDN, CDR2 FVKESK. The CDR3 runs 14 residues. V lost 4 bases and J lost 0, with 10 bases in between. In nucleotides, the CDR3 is TGTGCCAGCAGCCCGGTGTCTTTCTCCTACGAGCAGTACTTC. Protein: CASSPVSFSYEQYF.

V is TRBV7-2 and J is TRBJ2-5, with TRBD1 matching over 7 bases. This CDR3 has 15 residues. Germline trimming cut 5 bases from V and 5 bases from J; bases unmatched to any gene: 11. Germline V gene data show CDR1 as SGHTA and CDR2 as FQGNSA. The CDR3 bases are TGTGCCAGCAGCCAGGGGCAGGGGGATTACGAGACCCAGTACTTC. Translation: CASSQGQGDYETQYF. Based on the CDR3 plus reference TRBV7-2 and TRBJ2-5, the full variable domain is GAGVSQSPSNKVTEKGKDVELRCDPISGHTALYWYRQSLGQGLEFLIYFQGNSAPDKSGLPSDRFSAERTGGSVSTLTIQRTQQEDSAVYLCASSQGQGDYETQYFGPGTRLLVL.

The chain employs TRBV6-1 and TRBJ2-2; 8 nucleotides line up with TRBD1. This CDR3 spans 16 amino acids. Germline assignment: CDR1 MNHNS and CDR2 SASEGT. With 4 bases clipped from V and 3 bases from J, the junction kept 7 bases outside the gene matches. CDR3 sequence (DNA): TGTGCCAGCAGTGTTCGGACAGGGTCAGACACCGGGGAGCTGTTTTTT. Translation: CASSVRTGSDTGELFF.

CDR3 DNA sequence: TGTGCCAGCCTCCTCGGATCGGGACGTGAAGCTTTCTTT. Amino acid sequence: CASLLGSGREAFF. The chain employs TRBV6-5 and TRBJ1-1; the D gene is possibly TRBD1 (5 bases). V was trimmed by 8 bases and J by 7 bases, leaving 17 bases between them. The CDR3 has 13 amino acids. The germline V gene encodes CDR1 MNHEY and CDR2 SVGAGI.

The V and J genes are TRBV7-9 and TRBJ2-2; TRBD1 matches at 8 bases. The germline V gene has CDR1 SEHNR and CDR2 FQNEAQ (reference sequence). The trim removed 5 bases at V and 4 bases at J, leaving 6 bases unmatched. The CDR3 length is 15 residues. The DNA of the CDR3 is TGTGCCAGCAGCGCACCGACAGGGGTCACCGGGGAGCTGTTTTTT. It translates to CASSAPTGVTGELFF.

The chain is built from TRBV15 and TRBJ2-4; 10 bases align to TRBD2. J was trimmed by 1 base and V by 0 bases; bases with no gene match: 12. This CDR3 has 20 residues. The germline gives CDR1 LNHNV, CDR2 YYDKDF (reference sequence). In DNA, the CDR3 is TGTGCCACCAGCAGAGATGCTCGCGTAGCGGGGGGAGGGGCCAAAAACATTCAGTACTTC. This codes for CATSRDARVAGGGAKNIQYF.

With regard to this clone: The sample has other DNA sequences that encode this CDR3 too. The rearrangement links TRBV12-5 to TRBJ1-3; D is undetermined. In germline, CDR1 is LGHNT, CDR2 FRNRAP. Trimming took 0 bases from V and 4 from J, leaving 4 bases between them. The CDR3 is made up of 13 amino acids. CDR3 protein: CASGLVGGNTIYF. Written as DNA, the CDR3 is TGTGCTAGTGGTTTGGTGGGGGGAAACACCATATATTTT.

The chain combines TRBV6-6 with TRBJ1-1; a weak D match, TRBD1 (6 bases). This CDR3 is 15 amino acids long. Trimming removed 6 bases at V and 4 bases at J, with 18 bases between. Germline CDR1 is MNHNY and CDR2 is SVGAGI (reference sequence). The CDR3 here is CASSRTPRGVTEAFF. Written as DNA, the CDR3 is TGTGCCAGCAGCCGGACGCCCAGGGGCGTCACTGAAGCTTTCTTT.

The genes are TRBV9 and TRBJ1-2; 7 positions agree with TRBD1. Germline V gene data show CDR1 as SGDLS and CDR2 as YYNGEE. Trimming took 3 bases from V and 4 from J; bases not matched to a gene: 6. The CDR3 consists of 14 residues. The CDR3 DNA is TGTGCCAGCAGCGAGACAGGGTGGGCCTATGGCTACACCTTC. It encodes CASSETGWAYGYTF.

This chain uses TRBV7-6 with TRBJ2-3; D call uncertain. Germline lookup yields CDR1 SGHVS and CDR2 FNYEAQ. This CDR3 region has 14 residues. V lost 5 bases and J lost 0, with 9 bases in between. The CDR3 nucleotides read TGTGCCAGCAGCCAGTTCGGTAGCACAGATACGCAGTATTTT. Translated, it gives CASSQFGSTDTQYF.

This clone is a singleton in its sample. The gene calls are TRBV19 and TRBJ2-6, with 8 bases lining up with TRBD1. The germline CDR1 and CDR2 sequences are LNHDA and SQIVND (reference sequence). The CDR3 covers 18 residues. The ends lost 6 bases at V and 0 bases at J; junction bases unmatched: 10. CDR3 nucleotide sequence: TGTGCCAGTAGGCCGACAGGGGCTGATTACTCTGGGGCCAACGTCCTGACTTTC. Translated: CASRPTGADYSGANVLTF.

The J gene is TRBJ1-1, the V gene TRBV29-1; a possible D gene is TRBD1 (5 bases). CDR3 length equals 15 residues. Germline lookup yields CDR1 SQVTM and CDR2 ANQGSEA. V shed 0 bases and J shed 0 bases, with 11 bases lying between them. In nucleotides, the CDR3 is TGCAGCGTTGAAGAGGGAAGGGGAATGAACACTGAAGCTTTCTTT. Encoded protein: CSVEEGRGMNTEAFF.